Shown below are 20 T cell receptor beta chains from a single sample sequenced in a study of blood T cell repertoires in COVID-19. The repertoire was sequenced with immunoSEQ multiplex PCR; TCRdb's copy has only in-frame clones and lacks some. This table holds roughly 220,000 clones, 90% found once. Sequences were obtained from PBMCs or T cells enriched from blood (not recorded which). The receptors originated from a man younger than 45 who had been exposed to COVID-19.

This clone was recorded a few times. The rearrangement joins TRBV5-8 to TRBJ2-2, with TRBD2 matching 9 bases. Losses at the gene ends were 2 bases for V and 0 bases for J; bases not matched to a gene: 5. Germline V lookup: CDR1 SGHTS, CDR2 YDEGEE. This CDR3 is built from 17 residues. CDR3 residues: CASSFPTSGTNTGELFF. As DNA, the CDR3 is TGTGCCAGCAGCTTCCCGACTAGCGGTACGAACACCGGGGAGCTGTTTTTT.

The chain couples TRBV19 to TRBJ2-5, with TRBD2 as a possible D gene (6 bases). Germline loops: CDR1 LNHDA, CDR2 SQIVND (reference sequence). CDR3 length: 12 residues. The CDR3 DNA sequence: TGTGCTACGGGGAGGTACCAAGAGACCCAGTACTTC. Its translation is CATGRYQETQYF.

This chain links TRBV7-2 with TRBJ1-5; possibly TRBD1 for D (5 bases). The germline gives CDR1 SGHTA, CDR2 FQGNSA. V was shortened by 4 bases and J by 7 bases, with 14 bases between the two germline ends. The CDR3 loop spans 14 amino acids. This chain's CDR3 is CASSYAGRRQPQHF. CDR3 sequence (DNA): TGTGCCAGCAGCTACGCGGGACGGCGGCAGCCCCAGCATTTT.

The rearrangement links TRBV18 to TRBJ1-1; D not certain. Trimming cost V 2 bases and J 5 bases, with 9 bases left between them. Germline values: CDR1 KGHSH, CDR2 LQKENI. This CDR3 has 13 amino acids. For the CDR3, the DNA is TGTGCCAGCTCACCAGTTCTTTATACTGAAGCTTTCTTT. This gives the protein CASSPVLYTEAFF.

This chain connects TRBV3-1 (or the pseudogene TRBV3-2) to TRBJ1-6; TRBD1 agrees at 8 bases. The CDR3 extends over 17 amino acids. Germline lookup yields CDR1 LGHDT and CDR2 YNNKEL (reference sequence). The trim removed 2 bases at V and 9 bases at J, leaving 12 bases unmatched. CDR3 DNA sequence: TGTGCCAGCAGCCAACCACACGGGACAGGTAGCATTTCACCCCTCCACTTT. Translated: CASSQPHGTGSISPLHF.

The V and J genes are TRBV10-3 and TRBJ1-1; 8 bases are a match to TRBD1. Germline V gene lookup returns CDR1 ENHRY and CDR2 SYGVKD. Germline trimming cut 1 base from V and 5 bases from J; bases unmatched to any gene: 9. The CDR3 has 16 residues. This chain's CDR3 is CAISELTGVGETEAFF. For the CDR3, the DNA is TGTGCCATCAGTGAGTTGACAGGGGTTGGTGAAACTGAAGCTTTCTTT.

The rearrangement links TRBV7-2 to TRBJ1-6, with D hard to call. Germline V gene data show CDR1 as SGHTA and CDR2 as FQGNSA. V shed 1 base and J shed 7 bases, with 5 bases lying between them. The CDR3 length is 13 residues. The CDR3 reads CASSLGGNSPLHF. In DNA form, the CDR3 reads TGTGCCAGCAGCTTAGGCGGAAATTCACCCCTCCACTTT.

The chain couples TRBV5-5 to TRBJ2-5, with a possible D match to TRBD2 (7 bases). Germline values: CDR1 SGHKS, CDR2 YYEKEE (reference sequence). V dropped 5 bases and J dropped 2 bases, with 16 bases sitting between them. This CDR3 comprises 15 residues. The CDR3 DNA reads TGTGCCAGCAGTCAAGAGGGGGGGTGGCAAGAGACCCAGTACTTC. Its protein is CASSQEGGWQETQYF.

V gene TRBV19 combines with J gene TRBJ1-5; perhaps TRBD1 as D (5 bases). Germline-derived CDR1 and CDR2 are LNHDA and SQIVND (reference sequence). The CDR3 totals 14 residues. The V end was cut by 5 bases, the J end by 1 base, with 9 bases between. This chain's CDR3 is CASSWGRSNQPQHF. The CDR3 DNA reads TGTGCCAGTAGTTGGGGCAGGAGCAATCAGCCCCAGCATTTT. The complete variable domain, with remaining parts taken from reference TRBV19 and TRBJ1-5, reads DGGITQSPKYLFRKEGQNVTLSCEQNLNHDAMYWYRQDPGQGLRLIYYSQIVNDFQKGDIAEGYSVSREKKESFPLTVTSAQKNPTAFYLCASSWGRSNQPQHFGDGTRLSIL.

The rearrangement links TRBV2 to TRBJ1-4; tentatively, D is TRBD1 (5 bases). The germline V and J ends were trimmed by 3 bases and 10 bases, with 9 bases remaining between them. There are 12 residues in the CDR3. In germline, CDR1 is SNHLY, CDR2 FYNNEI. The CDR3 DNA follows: TGTGCCAGCAGTGACCAGGGTCGAAAACTGTTTTTT. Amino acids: CASSDQGRKLFF.

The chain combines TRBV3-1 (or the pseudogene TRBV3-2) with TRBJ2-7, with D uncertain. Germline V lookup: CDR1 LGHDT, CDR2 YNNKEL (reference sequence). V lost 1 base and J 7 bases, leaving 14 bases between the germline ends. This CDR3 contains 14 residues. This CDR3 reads CASSQVVSPWEQYF. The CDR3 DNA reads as TGTGCCAGCAGCCAAGTTGTGAGCCCCTGGGAGCAGTACTTC.

The CDR3 coding sequence is TGTGCCAGCAGCCAAAGCGGCACTGTCTCTGGAAACACCATATATTTT. Residues: CASSQSGTVSGNTIYF. The rearrangement joins TRBV11-2 to TRBJ1-3; D is uncertain. V was pared by 5 bases and J by 0 bases, with 14 bases between. CDR1 is SGHAT, CDR2 FQNNGV, per germline. The CDR3 runs to 16 residues.

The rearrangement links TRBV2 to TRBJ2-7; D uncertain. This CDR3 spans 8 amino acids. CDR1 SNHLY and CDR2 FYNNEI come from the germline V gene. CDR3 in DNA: TGTGCGGTGAGGGAGCAGTACTTC. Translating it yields CAVREQYF.

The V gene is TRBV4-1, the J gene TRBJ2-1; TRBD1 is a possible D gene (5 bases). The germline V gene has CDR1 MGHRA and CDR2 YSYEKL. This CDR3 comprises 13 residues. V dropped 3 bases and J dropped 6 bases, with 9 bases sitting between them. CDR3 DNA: TGCGCCAGCAGCCAGAAAACAGGCAATGAGCAGTTCTTC. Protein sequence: CASSQKTGNEQFF.

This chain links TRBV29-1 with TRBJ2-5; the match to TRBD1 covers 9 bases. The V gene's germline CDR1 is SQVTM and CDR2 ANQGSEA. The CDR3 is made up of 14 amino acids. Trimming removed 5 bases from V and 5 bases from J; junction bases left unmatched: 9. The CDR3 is CSVYRTGVLETQYF. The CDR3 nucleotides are TGCAGCGTTTACCGGACAGGGGTTTTGGAGACCCAGTACTTC.

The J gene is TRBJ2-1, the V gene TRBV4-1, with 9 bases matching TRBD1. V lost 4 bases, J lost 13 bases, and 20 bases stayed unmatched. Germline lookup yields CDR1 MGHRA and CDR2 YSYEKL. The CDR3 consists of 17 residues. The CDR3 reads CASSRGQGSLRTGGQFF. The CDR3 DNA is TGCGCCAGCAGCCGAGGACAGGGGTCTTTACGGACGGGTGGTCAGTTCTTC.

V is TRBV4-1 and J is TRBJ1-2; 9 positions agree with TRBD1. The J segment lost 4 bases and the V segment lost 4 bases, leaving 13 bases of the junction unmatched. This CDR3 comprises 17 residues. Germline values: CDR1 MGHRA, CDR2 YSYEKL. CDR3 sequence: CASSPRPGTGSAYGYTF. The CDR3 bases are TGCGCCAGCAGCCCTCGTCCCGGGACAGGGTCGGCCTATGGCTACACCTTC.

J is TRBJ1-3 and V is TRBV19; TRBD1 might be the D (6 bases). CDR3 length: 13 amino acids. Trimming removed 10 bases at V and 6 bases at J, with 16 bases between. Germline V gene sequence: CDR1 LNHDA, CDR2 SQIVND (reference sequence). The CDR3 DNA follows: TGTGCCACCGGCCGTGGACAGTTAAACACCATATATTTT. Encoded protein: CATGRGQLNTIYF.

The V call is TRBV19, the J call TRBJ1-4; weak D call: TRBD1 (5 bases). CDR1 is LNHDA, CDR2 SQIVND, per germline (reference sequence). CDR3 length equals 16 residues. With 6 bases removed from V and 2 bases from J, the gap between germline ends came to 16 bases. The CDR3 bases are TGTGCCAGTAGCTCCCGCTATGGGGGGACTAATGAAAAACTGTTTTTT. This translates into CASSSRYGGTNEKLFF. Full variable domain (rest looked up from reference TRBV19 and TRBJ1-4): DGGITQSPKYLFRKEGQNVTLSCEQNLNHDAMYWYRQDPGQGLRLIYYSQIVNDFQKGDIAEGYSVSREKKESFPLTVTSAQKNPTAFYLCASSSRYGGTNEKLFFGSGTQLSVL.

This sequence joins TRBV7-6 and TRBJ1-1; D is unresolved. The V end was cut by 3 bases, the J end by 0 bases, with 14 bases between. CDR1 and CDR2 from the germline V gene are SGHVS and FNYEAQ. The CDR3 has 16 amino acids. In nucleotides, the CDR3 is TGTGCCAGCAGCTTGGGCCAGGTTTATATGAACACTGAAGCTTTCTTT. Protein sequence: CASSLGQVYMNTEAFF.